This entry lists 31 T cell receptor beta chains sequenced from one sample in a study of cytomegalovirus exposure and HLA in healthy donors. Researchers ran the PCR with 60 Vbeta and 13 Jbeta primers. The data were produced by immunoSEQ multiplex PCR, yet TCRdb's version contains in-frame clones alone and is incomplete. This sample carries 150,000 to 200,000 clones, around 78% of them seen once, and the ten largest clones take around 7%. Sequencing used PBMCs. These receptors all stem from a woman aged 40 to 49 in good health and CMV-seropositive.

V is TRBV10-3 and J is TRBJ2-5; unclear D gene. Deletions cut 0 bases from V and 3 bases from J, with 5 bases between. This CDR3 has 13 amino acids. Germline CDR1 is ENHRY and CDR2 is SYGVKD. The CDR3 DNA is TGTGCCATCAGTGAGTCTCGGGAAGAGACCCAGTACTTC. This sequence encodes CAISESREETQYF.

This clone was counted between two and nine times. This chain connects TRBV9 to TRBJ2-5; perhaps TRBD2 as D (5 bases). The J call is doubtful: the DNA matches TRBJ2-7 better. Germline CDR1 and CDR2: SGDLS and YYNGEE. The CDR3 sequence is 16 residues long. The CDR3 sequence: CASSVGVGSGTYEQYF. The CDR3 DNA sequence: TGTGCCAGCAGCGTAGGTGTAGGGAGTGGTACCTACGAGCAGTACTTC.

This sequence joins TRBV7-7 and TRBJ1-4; no clear D gene. Looked up from germline, CDR1 is SSHAT and CDR2 is FNYEAQ (reference sequence). The germline V and J ends were trimmed by 5 bases and 5 bases, with 12 bases remaining between them. CDR3 size: 14 residues. The CDR3 region is CASSRGFGNEKLFF. The CDR3 DNA follows: TGTGCCAGCAGCCGAGGGTTCGGGAATGAAAAACTGTTTTTT.

The chain couples TRBV7-8 to TRBJ1-2; the match to TRBD1 covers 8 bases. Germline V lookup: CDR1 SGHVS, CDR2 FQNEAQ. The CDR3 runs to 16 residues. V shed 1 base and J 3 bases; nucleotides not matched to a gene: 7. CDR3 nucleotide sequence: TGTGCCAGCAGCTTAGAAGGGGACAGGAATTACTATGGCTACACCTTC. This sequence encodes CASSLEGDRNYYGYTF.

This sequence joins TRBV7-2 and TRBJ1-5; 8 nucleotides line up with TRBD1. Per germline, CDR1 SGHTA and CDR2 FQGNSA. After removal of 1 base from V and 2 bases from J, the junction contained 1 base not matched to a gene. CDR3 length equals 15 residues. CDR3 sequence reads: CASSLVGQGNQPQHF. The CDR3 DNA sequence: TGTGCCAGCAGCTTAGTGGGACAGGGCAATCAGCCCCAGCATTTT.

Details on this clone: An end of the junction does not agree with germline; a read error may underlie this. Within the sample, other DNA sequences also encode this same CDR3. V is TRBV6-6 and J is TRBJ2-2; 8 positions match TRBD2. The CDR3 contains 15 residues. CDR1 is MNHNY and CDR2 is SVGAGI in the germline V gene (reference sequence). CDR3 bases: TGTGCCAGCAGTTACTCTCTAGCGGGTGCCGGGGAGTTGTTTTTT. Translated, it gives CASSYSLAGAGELFF.

The chain is built from TRBV30 and TRBJ1-4; the match to TRBD1 covers 10 bases. The CDR3 sequence is 16 residues long. Germline V gene lookup returns CDR1 GTSNPN and CDR2 SVGIG (reference sequence). Germline trimming cut 8 bases from V and 0 bases from J; bases unmatched to any gene: 9. The CDR3 loop is CAHGQGVPSTNEKLFF. In DNA, the CDR3 is TGTGCCCACGGACAGGGGGTCCCCTCAACTAATGAAAAACTGTTTTTT.

V gene TRBV30 combines with J gene TRBJ1-6, with 8 positions matching TRBD1. V shed 0 bases and J 10 bases; nucleotides not matched to a gene: 8. The CDR3 runs to 15 residues. The germline CDR1 and CDR2 sequences are GTSNPN and SVGIG (reference sequence). The CDR3 DNA is TGTGCCTGGAGTGTAATGGCAGGGGGCACCTCACCCCTCCACTTT. Its protein is CAWSVMAGGTSPLHF.

J is TRBJ2-4 and V is TRBV18, with TRBD1 as a possible D gene (6 bases). Germline CDR1 is KGHSH and CDR2 is LQKENI. The germline V and J ends were trimmed by 3 bases and 0 bases, with 15 bases remaining between them. CDR3 length: 17 amino acids. CDR3 region: CASSPVLRGLAKNIQYF. The DNA for the CDR3 is TGTGCCAGCTCACCCGTACTCAGGGGCCTAGCCAAAAACATTCAGTACTTC.

The V gene is TRBV9, the J gene TRBJ2-3; the match to TRBD1 covers 7 bases. The CDR3 consists of 15 residues. Trimming took 3 bases from V and 5 from J; bases not matched to a gene: 9. Germline V gene data show CDR1 as SGDLS and CDR2 as YYNGEE. The CDR3 reads CASSATLQGIDTQYF. For the CDR3, the DNA is TGTGCCAGCAGCGCGACCTTACAGGGGATAGATACGCAGTATTTT.

The DNA of the CDR3 is TGTGCCAGCAGTGAATTGTCGGGCCGGGGGACTGAAGCTTTCTTT. Translating gives CASSELSGRGTEAFF. This chain connects TRBV6-1 to TRBJ1-1; maybe TRBD1 (5 bases). The CDR3 loop spans 15 amino acids. Germline loops: CDR1 MNHNS, CDR2 SASEGT. Trimming removed 2 bases from V and 5 bases from J, with 15 bases in between.

The J gene is TRBJ1-2, the V gene TRBV6-1, with D possibly being TRBD1 (5 bases). The germline V gene encodes CDR1 MNHNS and CDR2 SASEGT. Trimming stripped 4 bases from V and 3 bases from J, with 12 bases between. The CDR3 runs to 14 residues. Written as DNA, the CDR3 is TGTGCCAGCAGTGTCGCCAAGACAGACTATGGCTACACCTTC. This sequence encodes CASSVAKTDYGYTF.

As DNA, the CDR3 is TGTGCCAGCAGCTTGGGGGCGGGGGCCGGAGAGACCCAGTACTTC. Protein sequence: CASSLGAGAGETQYF. The V gene is TRBV5-6, the J gene TRBJ2-5, with D possibly being TRBD2 (7 bases). Germline values: CDR1 SGHDT, CDR2 YYEEEE. This CDR3 has 15 amino acids. V lost 0 bases, J lost 4 bases, and 13 bases lay in between.

This clone was recorded once. The chain has TRBV30 and TRBJ2-5, with 8 bases lining up with TRBD2. This CDR3 contains 14 residues. Per germline, CDR1 GTSNPN and CDR2 SVGIG (reference sequence). The trim removed 0 bases at V and 5 bases at J, leaving 5 bases unmatched. CDR3 in DNA: TGTGCCTGGAGTGTAACGGGACTAGGGGAGACCCAGTACTTC. Translation: CAWSVTGLGETQYF.

The V gene is TRBV5-8, the J gene TRBJ2-1, with a weak D call TRBD1 (6 bases). Germline V lookup: CDR1 SGHTS, CDR2 YDEGEE. This CDR3 comprises 14 residues. Trimming left V 0 bases short and J 4 bases short, with 8 bases between. The DNA for the CDR3 is TGTGCCAGCAGCTTGGCAGGACAGTACAATGAGCAGTTCTTC. Its protein is CASSLAGQYNEQFF.

The V gene is TRBV5-1, the J gene TRBJ1-2; possibly TRBD1 for D (5 bases). The V gene lost 4 bases and the J gene lost 7 bases, with 20 bases spanning the gap. The CDR3 consists of 15 residues. Looked up from germline, CDR1 is SGHRS and CDR2 is YFSETQ. The CDR3 reads CASSPAGAGVGGYTF. The CDR3 DNA follows: TGCGCCAGCAGCCCGGCGGGTGCGGGGGTCGGTGGCTACACCTTC.

The gene calls are TRBV18 and TRBJ2-6, with 7 nucleotides matching TRBD1. The CDR3 totals 15 residues. V shed 5 bases, J shed 2 bases, and the junction held 3 bases outside the gene matches. The germline V gene has CDR1 KGHSH and CDR2 LQKENI. CDR3 in amino acids: CASSKQGTGANVLTF. The CDR3 nucleotides read TGTGCCAGCTCAAAACAGGGGACTGGGGCCAACGTCCTGACTTTC.

In this sample, this clone turned up once. For the CDR3, the DNA is TGCAGCGCCAAAACGGACAGGGTCGAGCAGTACTTC. It encodes CSAKTDRVEQYF. This chain uses TRBV29-1 with TRBJ2-7; TRBD1 matches at 8 bases. V gave up 7 bases and J gave up 6 bases; unmatched junction bases: 8. The germline V gene encodes CDR1 SQVTM and CDR2 ANQGSEA. The CDR3 length is 12 residues.

This clone was seen a single time. As DNA, the CDR3 is TGTGCCAGCAGTGAACAGACCTACGAGCAGTACTTC. Translated, it gives CASSEQTYEQYF. The V gene is TRBV6-1, the J gene TRBJ2-7; no clear D gene. Germline lookup yields CDR1 MNHNS and CDR2 SASEGT. Trimming shortened V by 2 bases and J by 2 bases, and 4 bases separated the two germline ends. This CDR3 region has 12 residues.

This clone was seen only a few times. The rearrangement uses TRBV2 and TRBJ2-2; D unclear. The CDR3 loop spans 18 amino acids. Germline CDR1 SNHLY, CDR2 FYNNEI. The V end lost 3 bases, the J end lost 1 base, and 18 bases lay between the germline ends. The CDR3 DNA reads as TGTGCCAGCAGTGAGGAGACGGCCAGATCTTGGAACACCGGGGAGCTGTTTTTT. Translating it yields CASSEETARSWNTGELFF. Full variable domain (remainder filled in from reference TRBV2 and TRBJ2-2): EPEVTQTPSHQVTQMGQEVILRCVPISNHLYFYWYRQILGQKVEFLVSFYNNEISEKSEIFDDQFSVERPDGSNFTLKIRSTKLEDSAMYFCASSEETARSWNTGELFFGEGSRLTVL.

This chain uses TRBV7-2 with TRBJ1-5; tentatively, D is TRBD1 (5 bases). V gave up 5 bases and J gave up 4 bases, with 9 bases separating them. Germline-derived CDR1 and CDR2 are SGHTA and FQGNSA. This CDR3 contains 13 residues. CDR3: CASSTTANQPQHF. The CDR3 DNA is TGTGCCAGCAGCACGACAGCTAATCAGCCCCAGCATTTT.

This chain uses TRBV18 with TRBJ2-5; D possibly corresponds to TRBD2 (5 bases). Trimming stripped 1 base from V and 5 bases from J, with 11 bases between. The CDR3 spans 14 residues. CDR1 and CDR2 from the germline V gene are KGHSH and LQKENI. CDR3 in DNA: TGTGCCAGCTCACCACTCCCGCCGGGGGAGACCCAGTACTTC. Protein sequence: CASSPLPPGETQYF.

This rearrangement joins TRBV28 to TRBJ1-1; unclear D gene. The CDR3 is 16 amino acids. CDR1 is MDHEN, CDR2 SYDVKM, per germline. Trimming shortened V by 5 bases and J by 0 bases, and 16 bases separated the two germline ends. This chain's CDR3 is CASSLKTWSLNTEAFF. The CDR3, as DNA: TGTGCCAGCAGTCTAAAGACATGGTCTTTGAACACTGAAGCTTTCTTT.

The chain links TRBV6-5 to TRBJ1-2; D not resolved. The ends were cut back, 5 bases at V and 8 bases at J, with 12 bases in the middle. CDR1 is MNHEY and CDR2 is SVGAGI in the germline V gene. CDR3 length: 12 amino acids. The CDR3 bases are TGTGCCAGCAGTCCTGGCGAGGGAGGCTACACCTTC. As protein: CASSPGEGGYTF.

The V call is TRBV5-5, the J call TRBJ2-7; no reliable D call. CDR1 is SGHKS and CDR2 is YYEKEE in the germline V gene (reference sequence). The CDR3 runs 13 residues. Trimming stripped 4 bases from V and 2 bases from J, with 10 bases between. The CDR3 sequence: CASSPLGAYEQYF. CDR3 sequence (DNA): TGTGCCAGCAGCCCATTAGGAGCCTACGAGCAGTACTTC.

V usage is TRBV4-1 and J usage is TRBJ1-1; D call uncertain. The CDR3 is 15 residues long. V lost 1 base to trimming and J lost 6 bases, with 15 bases between them. In germline, CDR1 is MGHRA, CDR2 YSYEKL. In DNA, the CDR3 is TGCGCCAGCAGCCAAGCTCGGGGTAACAACGCTGAAGCTTTCTTT. Its translation: CASSQARGNNAEAFF.

This chain joins TRBV6-5 and TRBJ1-1; D unresolved. CDR1 is MNHEY, CDR2 SVGAGI, per germline. CDR3 size: 15 residues. Trimming cost V 0 bases and J 5 bases, with 13 bases left between them. CDR3 nucleotides: TGTGCCAGCAGTTACTCGCTGGGCAGATCAACTGAAGCTTTCTTT. This gives the protein CASSYSLGRSTEAFF.

In its sample, this clone was seen a few times. The sample has other DNA sequences that encode this CDR3 too. This chain links TRBV5-1 with TRBJ2-1; a possible D gene is TRBD2 (7 bases). CDR1 SGHRS and CDR2 YFSETQ come from the germline V gene. This CDR3 is built from 15 residues. Trimming shortened V by 2 bases and J by 4 bases, and 13 bases separated the two germline ends. The CDR3 loop reads CASSFGGGSYNEQFF. The CDR3 nucleotides read TGCGCCAGCAGCTTCGGCGGGGGCTCGTACAATGAGCAGTTCTTC.

The rearrangement joins TRBV15 to TRBJ2-3; TRBD2 is a possible D gene (6 bases). The CDR3 is made up of 18 amino acids. Trimming left V 0 bases short and J 1 base short, with 17 bases between. Looked up from germline, CDR1 is LNHNV and CDR2 is YYDKDF (reference sequence). Here the CDR3 reads CATSRDLAGSGGTDTQYF. The CDR3 coding sequence is TGTGCCACCAGCAGAGATCTGGCGGGGTCAGGAGGCACAGATACGCAGTATTTT.

The chain couples TRBV6-5 to TRBJ1-4; 8 bases match TRBD1. J lost 8 bases, V lost 8 bases, and 7 bases had no gene match. This CDR3 contains 13 residues. The germline CDR1 and CDR2 sequences are MNHEY and SVGAGI. The CDR3: CASHGGTGEKLFF. The CDR3 DNA follows: TGTGCCAGCCACGGGGGGACAGGCGAAAAACTGTTTTTT.

This chain uses TRBV30 with TRBJ1-2; weak D call: TRBD1 (6 bases). The CDR3 runs to 13 residues. V gave up 7 bases and J gave up 0 bases, with 12 bases separating them. CDR1 and CDR2 from the germline V gene are GTSNPN and SVGIG (reference sequence). CDR3 DNA sequence: TGTGCCTATCAGACAGGAGCTAACTATGGCTACACCTTC. Its protein is CAYQTGANYGYTF.